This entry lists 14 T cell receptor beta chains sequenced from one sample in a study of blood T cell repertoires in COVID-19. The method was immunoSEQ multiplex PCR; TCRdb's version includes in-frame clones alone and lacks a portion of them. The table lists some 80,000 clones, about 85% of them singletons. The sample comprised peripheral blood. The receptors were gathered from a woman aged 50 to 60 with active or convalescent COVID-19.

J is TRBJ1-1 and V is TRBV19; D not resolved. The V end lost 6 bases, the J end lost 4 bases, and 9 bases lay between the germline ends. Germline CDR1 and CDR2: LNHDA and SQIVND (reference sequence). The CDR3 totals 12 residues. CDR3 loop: CASRGSRTEAFF. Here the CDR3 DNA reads TGTGCCAGTAGAGGGAGTCGCACTGAAGCTTTCTTT.

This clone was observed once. The CDR3 spells CASSGTGANTEAFF. CDR3 sequence (DNA): TGTGCCAGCAGCGGAACAGGGGCGAACACTGAAGCTTTCTTT. The chain uses TRBV9 and TRBJ1-1; 7 positions match TRBD1. The V gene's germline CDR1 is SGDLS and CDR2 YYNGEE. With 3 bases clipped from V and 1 base from J, the junction kept 3 bases outside the gene matches. CDR3 length: 14 amino acids.

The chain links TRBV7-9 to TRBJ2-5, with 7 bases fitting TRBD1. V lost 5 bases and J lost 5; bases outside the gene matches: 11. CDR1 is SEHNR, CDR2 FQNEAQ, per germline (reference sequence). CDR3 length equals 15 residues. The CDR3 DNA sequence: TGTGCCAGCAGCAGGCCCGACAGGGAATTGGAGACCCAGTACTTC. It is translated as CASSRPDRELETQYF.

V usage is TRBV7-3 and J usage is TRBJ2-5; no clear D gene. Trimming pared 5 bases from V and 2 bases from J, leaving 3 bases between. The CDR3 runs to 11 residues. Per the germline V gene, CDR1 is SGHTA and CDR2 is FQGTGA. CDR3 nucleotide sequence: TGTGCCAGCAGCCCGCAAGAGACCCAGTACTTC. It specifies CASSPQETQYF.

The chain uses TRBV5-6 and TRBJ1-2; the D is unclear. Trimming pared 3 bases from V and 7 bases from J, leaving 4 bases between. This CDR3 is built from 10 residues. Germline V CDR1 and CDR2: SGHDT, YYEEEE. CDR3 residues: CASSWPGYTF. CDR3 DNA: TGTGCCAGCAGCTGGCCTGGCTACACCTTC.

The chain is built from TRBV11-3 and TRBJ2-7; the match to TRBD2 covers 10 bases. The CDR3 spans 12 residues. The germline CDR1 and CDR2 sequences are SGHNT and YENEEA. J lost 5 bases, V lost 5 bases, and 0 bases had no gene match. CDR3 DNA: TGTGCCAGCAGCACTAGCGGGGACGAGCAGTACTTC. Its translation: CASSTSGDEQYF.

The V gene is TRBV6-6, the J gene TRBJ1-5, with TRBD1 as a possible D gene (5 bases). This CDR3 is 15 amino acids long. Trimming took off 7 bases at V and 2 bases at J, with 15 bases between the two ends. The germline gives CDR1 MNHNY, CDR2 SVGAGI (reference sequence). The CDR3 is CASTLLGGGNQPQHF. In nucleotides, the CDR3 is TGTGCCAGCACCCTGTTGGGAGGGGGCAATCAGCCCCAGCATTTT.

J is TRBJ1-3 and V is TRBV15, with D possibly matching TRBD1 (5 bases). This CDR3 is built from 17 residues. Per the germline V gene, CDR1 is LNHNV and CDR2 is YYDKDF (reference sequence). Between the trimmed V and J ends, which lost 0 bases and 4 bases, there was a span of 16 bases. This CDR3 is CATSRDSPGPGGNTIYF. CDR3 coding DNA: TGTGCCACCAGCAGAGATTCCCCAGGGCCCGGGGGAAACACCATATATTTT.

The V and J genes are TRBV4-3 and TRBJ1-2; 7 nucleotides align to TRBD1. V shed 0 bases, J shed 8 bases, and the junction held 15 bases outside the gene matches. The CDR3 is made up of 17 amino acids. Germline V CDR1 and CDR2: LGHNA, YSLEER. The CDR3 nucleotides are TGCGCCAGCAGCCAAGAAATTCCGACAGGGCGCGCGCGGGGCTACACCTTC. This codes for CASSQEIPTGRARGYTF.

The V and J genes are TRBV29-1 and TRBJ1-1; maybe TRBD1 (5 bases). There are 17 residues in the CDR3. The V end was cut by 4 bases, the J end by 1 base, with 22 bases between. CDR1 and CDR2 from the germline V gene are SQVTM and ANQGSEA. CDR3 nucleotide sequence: TGCAGCGTTGTCCAAAGGGTGGCCCATGGGGCGAACACTGAAGCTTTCTTT. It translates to CSVVQRVAHGANTEAFF.

The CDR3 sequence: CASSQSGTGQPQHF. The CDR3 region has the DNA TGTGCCAGCAGCCAAAGCGGGACAGGGCAGCCCCAGCATTTT. The chain joins TRBV3-1 (or the pseudogene TRBV3-2) to TRBJ1-5; the match to TRBD1 covers 9 bases. The germline V gene encodes CDR1 LGHDT and CDR2 YNNKEL (reference sequence). With 2 bases clipped from V and 7 bases from J, the junction kept 3 bases outside the gene matches. The CDR3 is 14 residues long.

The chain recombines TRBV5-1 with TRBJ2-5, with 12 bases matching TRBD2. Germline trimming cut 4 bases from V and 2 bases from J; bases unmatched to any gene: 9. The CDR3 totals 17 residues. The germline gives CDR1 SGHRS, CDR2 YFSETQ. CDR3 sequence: CASSKSTTSGGQETQYF. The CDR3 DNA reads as TGCGCCAGCAGCAAGTCAACGACTAGCGGGGGACAAGAGACCCAGTACTTC.

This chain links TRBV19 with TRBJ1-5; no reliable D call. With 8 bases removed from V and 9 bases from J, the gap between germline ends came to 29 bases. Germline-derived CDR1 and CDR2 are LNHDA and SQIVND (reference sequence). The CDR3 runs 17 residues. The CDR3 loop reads CASRAPKLDTRGWPQHF. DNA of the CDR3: TGTGCCAGTCGAGCCCCGAAGCTAGACACTCGCGGGTGGCCCCAGCATTTT.

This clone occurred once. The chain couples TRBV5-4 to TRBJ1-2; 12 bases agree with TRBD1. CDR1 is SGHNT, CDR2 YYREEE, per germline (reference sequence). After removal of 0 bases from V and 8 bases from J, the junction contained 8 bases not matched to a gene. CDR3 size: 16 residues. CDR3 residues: CASSLGGTGGVGGYTF. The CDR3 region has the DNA TGTGCCAGCAGCTTGGGCGGGACAGGGGGCGTTGGGGGCTACACCTTC. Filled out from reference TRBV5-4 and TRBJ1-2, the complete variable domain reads ETGVTQSPTHLIKTRGQQVTLRCSSQSGHNTVSWYQQALGQGPQFIFQYYREEENGRGNFPPRFSGLQFPNYSSELNVNALELDDSALYLCASSLGGTGGVGGYTFGSGTRLTVV.